The sequence of this T cell receptor beta chain was determined in a study of blood T cells in healthy people across ages. General study findings and limits: There was a strong correlation between TCR beta diversity and naive T cell percentage.

A second PCR of 7 to 11 cycles used a sample-barcoded 5' primer and a J-beta primer mix. Each CDR3 protein gets one entry after TCRdb re-called the 5' RACE reads with MiXCR. Of almost 1 million distinct CDR3 sequences listed, around 54% were seen once; the top ten hold 20% to 25%. Isolated per sample were at least 7 million PBMCs. The CDR3 has 13 amino acids. V lost 1 base, J lost 3 bases, and 5 bases lay in between. CDR1 and CDR2 (germline): PRHDT, FYEKMQ (reference sequence). This clonotype was recorded a few times. Antigen specificity is unknown. This sequence originates from a woman aged 55-69 years in good health. This chain connects TRBV13 to TRBJ2-3; D is undetermined. Sequencing was carried out using blood. CDR3 in amino acids: CASSLVWTDTQYF. The DNA for the CDR3 is TGTGCCAGCAGCTTAGTGTGGACAGATACGCAGTATTTT.